Listed here is a single TCR beta chain. This clone may be a read error of a much larger clone one base away. Germline V gene sequence: CDR1 SQVTM, CDR2 ANQGSEA. V gave up 4 bases and J gave up 4 bases, with 16 bases separating them. The CDR3 is made up of 14 amino acids. This record belongs to a study of chronic HIV infection and antiretroviral therapy. TCRdb passed the 5' RACE reads through MiXCR, listing each CDR3 protein once. The sample includes around 30,000 distinct CDR3 sequences, about 8.6% of them seen just once. The V gene is TRBV29-1, the J gene TRBJ2-5; D is perhaps TRBD1 or TRBD2 (6 bases each). The sequenced material came from peripheral blood. The sequence was obtained from an adult who had HIV and had not received antiretroviral therapy, or was an uninfected healthy control (not recorded which). CDR3 amino acids: CSVGGTQSRETQYF. CDR3 nucleotide sequence: TGCAGCGTTGGCGGGACACAAAGCAGAGAGACCCAGTACTTC.